This TCR beta chain stems from a study of blood T cell repertoires in COVID-19. Across the study: COVID-19 samples collected from the United States, Italy and Spain covered acute and convalescent phases. Nucleic acid was either cDNA or gDNA, and it came from T cells, B-cell-depleted T cells, or PBMCs.

Per the study methods: Amplification of reference gene primers provided the estimated nucleated cell counts. Profiling relied on immunoSEQ multiplex PCR, and the TCRdb table lists in-frame clones only, not all of them. From that table come the V and J calls and clone size; the DNA was used to work out D and trimming. The sample holds under 300,000 clones, under 85% seen once. Germline V gene sequence: CDR1 MNHEY, CDR2 SVGAGI. Trimming shortened V by 6 bases and J by 4 bases, and 16 bases separated the two germline ends. This CDR3 is 15 amino acids long. The sample taken for sequencing was peripheral blood. The chain employs TRBV6-5 and TRBJ1-5; D not resolved. The source of this sequence is a man between 25 and 39 years old who had recovered from COVID-19. CDR3 sequence reads: CASSPDTIRNQPQHF. As DNA, the CDR3 is TGTGCCAGCAGCCCCGACACCATAAGGAATCAGCCCCAGCATTTT.